This TCR beta chain was captured by sequencing in a study of T-cell reconstitution after alpha-beta-depleted transplantation in children. General study results and limits: After transplant, at about two months, alpha-beta T cells were reportedly derived from several hundred expanded graft clones. Newly generated T cells supplied most T-cell counts and diversity one year post-transplant. Certain patients had high TCRbeta diversity at day 60, and it came from recipient T cells and thymic progenitors that survived.

This clonotype has only one observation. The antigen remains undetermined. V trimming: 5 bases; J trimming: 2 bases; junction bases outside the gene matches: 10. This CDR3 spans 16 amino acids. Looked up from germline, CDR1 is MNHEY and CDR2 is SMNVEV (reference sequence). It was with unique molecular identifiers that the TCRbeta library was prepared. TCRdb reprocessed the PCR reads via MiXCR and lists one record per CDR3 protein. This sample has about 540,000 distinct CDR3 sequences, with roughly 30% found just once. Specimen: PBMCs, collected before TCRalphabeta/CD19-depleted stem cell transplant. This TCR was recovered from a boy less than two years old with Wiskott-Aldrich syndrome, due to receive a stem cell transplant. The chain recombines TRBV27 with TRBJ2-3; 7 positions match TRBD2. CDR3: CASSIRSLADTDTQYF. CDR3 bases: TGTGCCAGCAGTATCCGGTCGCTAGCGGACACAGATACGCAGTATTTT.